This T cell receptor (beta chain) was captured by sequencing in a study of T cell repertoires in cytomegalovirus infection. For the study at large: Carrying CMV and the relevant HLA type showed in public TCR beta signatures. Study-level points and caveats: HLA-C-restricted CMV-specific TCR beta clonotypes prevailed in the ex vivo response. Cumulated frequencies of public TCR beta families served to identify carriers of CMV plus the relevant HLA.

Concerning this clonotype itself: Its antigen is unidentified.

TCRdb re-called the reads through MiXCR, storing one row per CDR3 protein. Of 350,000 to 450,000 distinct CDR3 sequences in the sample, 15% to 20% are singletons; the top ten hold approximately 10%. Losses at the gene ends were 6 bases for V and 4 bases for J; bases not matched to a gene: 8. CDR1 DFQATT and CDR2 SNEGSKA come from the germline V gene (reference sequence). CDR3 length equals 15 residues. The rearrangement links TRBV20-1 to TRBJ2-5; 13 positions match TRBD2. This TCR came from a human donor in good health (CMV status not recorded). Some clones in this sample may be carry-over from other donors' samples. Sequencing used PBMCs. For the CDR3, the DNA is TGCAGTGCCAACGGACTAGCGGGGGCCCGAGAGACCCAGTACTTC. Amino acid sequence: CSANGLAGARETQYF.